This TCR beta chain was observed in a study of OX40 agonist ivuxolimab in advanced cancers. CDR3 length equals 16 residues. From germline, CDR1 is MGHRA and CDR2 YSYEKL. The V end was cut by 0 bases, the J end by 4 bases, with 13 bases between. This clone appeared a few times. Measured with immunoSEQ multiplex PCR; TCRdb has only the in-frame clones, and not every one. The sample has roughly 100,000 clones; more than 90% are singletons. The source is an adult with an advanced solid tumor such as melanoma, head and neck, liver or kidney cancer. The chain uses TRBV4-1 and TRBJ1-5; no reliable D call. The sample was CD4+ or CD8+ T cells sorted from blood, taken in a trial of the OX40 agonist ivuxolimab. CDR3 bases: TGCGCCAGCAGCCAAGATCTGAGACCGGGGAATCAGCCCCAGCATTTT. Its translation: CASSQDLRPGNQPQHF.